What follows is one TCR beta chain and its context. Its antigen is still unknown. 60 Vbeta and 13 Jbeta primers were used in PCR. Per the original methods: In a later analysis, the count reached about 82 million unique TCR beta chains, with about 9.9 million shared. TCRdb's table, derived via immunoSEQ multiplex PCR, lists solely in-frame clones and lacks some. That table is the source of V, J and clone size, and D and trimming were worked out from the DNA. The sample has around 150,000 clones. This CDR3 spans 14 amino acids. Germline loops: CDR1 SGHVS, CDR2 FQNEAQ. V shed 3 bases, J shed 6 bases, and the junction held 4 bases outside the gene matches. The record originates from a study of cytomegalovirus exposure and HLA in healthy donors. Whole-study results and caveats: Later examination showed HLA-associated TCR beta chains had greater clonal expansion than equally common others. The number of N-insertions in an Asian-associated ancestry cluster was reportedly below the 666-donor mean in a later analysis. Rarity held for most TCR sequences, but there were some public TCRs that occurred in many donors.

The source is a woman aged 60 to 75 in good health and CMV-seronegative. J is TRBJ2-7 and V is TRBV7-8; the match to TRBD1 covers 11 bases. Input material: PBMCs. The CDR3 is CASSFGQGAGEQYF. For the CDR3, the DNA is TGTGCCAGCAGCTTTGGACAGGGGGCGGGCGAGCAGTACTTC.